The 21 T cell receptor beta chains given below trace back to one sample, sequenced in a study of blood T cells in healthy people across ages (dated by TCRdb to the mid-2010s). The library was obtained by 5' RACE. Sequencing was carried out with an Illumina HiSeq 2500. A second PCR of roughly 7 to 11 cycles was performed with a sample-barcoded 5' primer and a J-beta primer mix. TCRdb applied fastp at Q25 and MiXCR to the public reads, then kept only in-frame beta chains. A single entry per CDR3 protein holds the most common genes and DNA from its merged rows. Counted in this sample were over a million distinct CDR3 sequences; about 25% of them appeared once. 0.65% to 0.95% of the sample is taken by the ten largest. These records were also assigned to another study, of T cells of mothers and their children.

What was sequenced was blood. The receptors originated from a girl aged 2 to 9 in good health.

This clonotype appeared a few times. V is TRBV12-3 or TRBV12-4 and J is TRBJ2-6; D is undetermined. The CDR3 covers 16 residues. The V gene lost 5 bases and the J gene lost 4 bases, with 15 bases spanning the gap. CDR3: CASSEIGVGGANVLTF. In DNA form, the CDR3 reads TGTGCCAGCAGTGAGATTGGGGTTGGCGGGGCCAACGTCCTGACTTTC.

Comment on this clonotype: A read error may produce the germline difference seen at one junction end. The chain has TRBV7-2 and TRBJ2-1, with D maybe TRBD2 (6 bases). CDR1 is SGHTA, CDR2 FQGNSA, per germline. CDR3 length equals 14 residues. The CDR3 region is CASGLRAGYNEQFF. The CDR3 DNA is TGTGCCAGCGGCTTAAGGGCGGGATACAATGAGCAGTTCTTC.

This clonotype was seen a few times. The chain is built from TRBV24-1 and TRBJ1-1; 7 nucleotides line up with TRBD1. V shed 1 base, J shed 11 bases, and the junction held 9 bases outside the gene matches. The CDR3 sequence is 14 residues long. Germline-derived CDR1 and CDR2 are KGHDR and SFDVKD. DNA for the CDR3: TGTGCCACCAGTGATTTTATCGAGGGGGCAGGGGCTTTCTTT. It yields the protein CATSDFIEGAGAFF.

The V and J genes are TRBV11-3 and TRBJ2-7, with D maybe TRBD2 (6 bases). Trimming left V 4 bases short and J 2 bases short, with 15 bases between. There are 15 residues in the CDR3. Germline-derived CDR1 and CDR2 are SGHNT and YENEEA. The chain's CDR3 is CASSSDGGAAYEQYF. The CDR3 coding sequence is TGTGCCAGCAGCTCCGACGGCGGGGCCGCCTACGAGCAGTACTTC. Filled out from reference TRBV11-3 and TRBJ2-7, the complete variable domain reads EAGVVQSPRYKIIEKKQPVAFWCNPISGHNTLYWYLQNLGQGPELLIRYENEEAVDDSQLPKDRFSAERLKGVDSTLKIQPAELGDSAVYLCASSSDGGAAYEQYFGPGTRLTVT.

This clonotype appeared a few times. The CDR3 nucleotides are TGTGCCAGCAGCTTGGGGACAGGGTCCCACGAGCAGTACTTC. Encoded protein: CASSLGTGSHEQYF. This sequence joins TRBV5-6 and TRBJ2-7, with 8 positions matching TRBD1. The germline V gene encodes CDR1 SGHDT and CDR2 YYEEEE. V shed 0 bases and J 5 bases; nucleotides not matched to a gene: 4. CDR3 length: 14 residues.

CDR3 DNA sequence: TGTGCCAGCAGTTTTGTGGAGGGCGTCAACGAGCAGTACTTC. Translation gives CASSFVEGVNEQYF. The rearrangement joins TRBV28 to TRBJ2-1, with D possibly TRBD2 on 6 matching bases. Matching the DNA end better, TRBJ2-7 makes the J call doubtful. Germline values: CDR1 MDHEN, CDR2 SYDVKM. This CDR3 has 14 amino acids.

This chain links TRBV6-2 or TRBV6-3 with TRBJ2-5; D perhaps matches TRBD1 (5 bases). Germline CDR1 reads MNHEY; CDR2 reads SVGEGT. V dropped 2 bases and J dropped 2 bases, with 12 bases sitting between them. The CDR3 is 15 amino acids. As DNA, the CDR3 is TGTGCCAGCAGTTACAGGGGCCTCCGTCAAGAGACCCAGTACTTC. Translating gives CASSYRGLRQETQYF.

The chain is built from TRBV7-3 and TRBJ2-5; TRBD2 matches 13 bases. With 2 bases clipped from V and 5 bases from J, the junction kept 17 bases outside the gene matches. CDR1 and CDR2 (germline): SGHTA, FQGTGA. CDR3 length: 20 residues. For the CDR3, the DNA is TGTGCCAGCAGCTTAGACTCCGGACTAGCGGGAGTCCTCCGAAGGGAGACCCAGTACTTC. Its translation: CASSLDSGLAGVLRRETQYF.

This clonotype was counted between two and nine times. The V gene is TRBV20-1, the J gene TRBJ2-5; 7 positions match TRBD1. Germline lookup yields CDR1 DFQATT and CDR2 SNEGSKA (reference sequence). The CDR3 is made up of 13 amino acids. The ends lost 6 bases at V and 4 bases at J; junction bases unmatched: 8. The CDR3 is CSAGDRALETQYF. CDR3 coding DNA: TGCAGTGCGGGTGACAGGGCCTTAGAGACCCAGTACTTC.

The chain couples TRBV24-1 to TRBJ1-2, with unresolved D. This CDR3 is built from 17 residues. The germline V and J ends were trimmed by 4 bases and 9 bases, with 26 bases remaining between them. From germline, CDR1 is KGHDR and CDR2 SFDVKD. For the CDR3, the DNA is TGTGCCACCAGTGACCCACGGGCCGGAGGAAGAATGGGTAGCTACACCTTC. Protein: CATSDPRAGGRMGSYTF.

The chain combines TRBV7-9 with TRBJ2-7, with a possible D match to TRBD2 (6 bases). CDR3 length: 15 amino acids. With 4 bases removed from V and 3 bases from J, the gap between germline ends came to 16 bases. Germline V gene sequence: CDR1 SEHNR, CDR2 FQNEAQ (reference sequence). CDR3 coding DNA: TGTGCCAGCAGCTCGGGGGACGGACCTTACTACGAGCAGTACTTC. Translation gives CASSSGDGPYYEQYF.

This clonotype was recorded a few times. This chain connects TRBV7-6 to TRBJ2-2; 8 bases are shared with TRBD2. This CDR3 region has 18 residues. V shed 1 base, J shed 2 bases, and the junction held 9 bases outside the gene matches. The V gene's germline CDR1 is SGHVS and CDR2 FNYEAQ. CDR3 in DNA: TGTGCCAGCAGCTTAGGGCGGGTAGCGGGACCTAACACCGGGGAGCTGTTTTTT. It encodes CASSLGRVAGPNTGELFF.

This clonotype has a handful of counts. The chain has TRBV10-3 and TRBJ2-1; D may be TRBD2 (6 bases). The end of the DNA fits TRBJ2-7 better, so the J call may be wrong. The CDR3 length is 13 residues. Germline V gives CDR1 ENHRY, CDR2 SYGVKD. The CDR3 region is CAISESGGVEQYF. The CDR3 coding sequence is TGTGCCATCAGTGAGTCTGGAGGGGTTGAGCAGTACTTC.

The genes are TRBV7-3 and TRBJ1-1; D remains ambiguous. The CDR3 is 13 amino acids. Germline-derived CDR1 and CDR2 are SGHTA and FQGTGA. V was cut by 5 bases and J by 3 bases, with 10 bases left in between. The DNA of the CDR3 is TGTGCCAGCAGCCCTTATGCGGACACTGAAGCTTTCTTT. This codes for CASSPYADTEAFF.

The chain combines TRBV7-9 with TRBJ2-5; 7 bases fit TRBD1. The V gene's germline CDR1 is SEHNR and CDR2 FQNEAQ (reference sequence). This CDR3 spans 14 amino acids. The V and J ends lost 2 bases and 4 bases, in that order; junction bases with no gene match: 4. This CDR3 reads CASSLRGGVETQYF. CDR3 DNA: TGTGCCAGCAGCTTAAGAGGGGGCGTAGAGACCCAGTACTTC.

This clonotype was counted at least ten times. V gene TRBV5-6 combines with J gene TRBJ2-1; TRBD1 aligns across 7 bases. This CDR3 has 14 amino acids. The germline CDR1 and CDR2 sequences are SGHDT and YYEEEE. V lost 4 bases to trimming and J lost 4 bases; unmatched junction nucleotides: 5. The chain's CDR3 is CASSPRDRYNEQFF. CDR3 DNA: TGTGCCAGCAGCCCTAGGGACAGATACAATGAGCAGTTCTTC.

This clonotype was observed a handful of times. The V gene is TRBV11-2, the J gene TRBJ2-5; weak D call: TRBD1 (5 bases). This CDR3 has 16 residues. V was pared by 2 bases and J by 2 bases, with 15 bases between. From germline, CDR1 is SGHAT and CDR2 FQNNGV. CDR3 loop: CASSLRAGWGQETQYF. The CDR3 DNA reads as TGTGCCAGCAGCTTAAGGGCAGGGTGGGGTCAAGAGACCCAGTACTTC.

The CDR3 sequence is CASSLDPPAPSLYNEQFF. In DNA form, the CDR3 reads TGCGCCAGCAGCTTGGACCCACCAGCCCCCTCCCTCTACAATGAGCAGTTCTTC. The chain employs TRBV5-1 and TRBJ2-1; D is undetermined. Germline V gene lookup returns CDR1 SGHRS and CDR2 YFSETQ. V was clipped by 0 bases and J by 3 bases, with 19 bases between them. The CDR3 is 18 amino acids.

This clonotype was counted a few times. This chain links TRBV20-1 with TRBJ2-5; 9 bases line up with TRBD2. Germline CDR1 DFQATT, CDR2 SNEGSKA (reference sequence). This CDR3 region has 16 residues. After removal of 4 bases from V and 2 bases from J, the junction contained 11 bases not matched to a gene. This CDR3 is CSATRLAEISQETQYF. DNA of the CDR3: TGCAGTGCTACCAGACTAGCGGAGATTTCGCAAGAGACCCAGTACTTC.

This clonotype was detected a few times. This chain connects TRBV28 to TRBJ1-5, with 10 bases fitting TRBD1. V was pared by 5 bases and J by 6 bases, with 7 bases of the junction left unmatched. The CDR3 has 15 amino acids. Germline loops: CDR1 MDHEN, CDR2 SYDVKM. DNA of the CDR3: TGTGCCAGCAGTCCCCGGACAGGGGGTACTCAGCCCCAGCATTTT. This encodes CASSPRTGGTQPQHF.

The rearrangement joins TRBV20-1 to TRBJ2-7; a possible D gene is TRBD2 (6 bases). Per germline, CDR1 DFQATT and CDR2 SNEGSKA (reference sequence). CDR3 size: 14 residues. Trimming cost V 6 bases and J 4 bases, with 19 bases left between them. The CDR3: CSAALSRAGYEQYF. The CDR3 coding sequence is TGCAGTGCCGCTTTGAGCCGGGCGGGGTACGAGCAGTACTTC.